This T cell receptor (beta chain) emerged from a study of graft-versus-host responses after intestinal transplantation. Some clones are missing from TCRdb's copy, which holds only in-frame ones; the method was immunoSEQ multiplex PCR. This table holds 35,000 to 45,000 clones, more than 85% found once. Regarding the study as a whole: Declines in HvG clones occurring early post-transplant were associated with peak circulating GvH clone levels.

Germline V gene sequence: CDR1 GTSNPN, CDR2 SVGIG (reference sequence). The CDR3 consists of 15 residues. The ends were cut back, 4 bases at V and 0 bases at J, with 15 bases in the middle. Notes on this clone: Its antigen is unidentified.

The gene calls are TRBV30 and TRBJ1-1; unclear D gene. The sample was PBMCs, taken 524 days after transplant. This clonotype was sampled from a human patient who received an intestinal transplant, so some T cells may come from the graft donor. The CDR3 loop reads CAWMLTDLMNTEAFF. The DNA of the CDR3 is TGTGCCTGGATGTTGACCGACCTCATGAACACTGAAGCTTTCTTT.